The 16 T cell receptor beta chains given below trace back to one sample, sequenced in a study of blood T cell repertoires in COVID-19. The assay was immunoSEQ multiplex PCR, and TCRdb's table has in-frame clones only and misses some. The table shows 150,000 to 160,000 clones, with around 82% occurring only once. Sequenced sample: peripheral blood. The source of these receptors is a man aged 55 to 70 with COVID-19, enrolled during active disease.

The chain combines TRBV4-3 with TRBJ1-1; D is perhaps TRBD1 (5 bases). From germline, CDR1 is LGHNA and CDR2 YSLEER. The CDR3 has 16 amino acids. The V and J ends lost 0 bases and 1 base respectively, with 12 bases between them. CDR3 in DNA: TGCGCCAGCAGCCAAGATCAAGGGGTCCGGAACACTGAAGCTTTCTTT. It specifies CASSQDQGVRNTEAFF.

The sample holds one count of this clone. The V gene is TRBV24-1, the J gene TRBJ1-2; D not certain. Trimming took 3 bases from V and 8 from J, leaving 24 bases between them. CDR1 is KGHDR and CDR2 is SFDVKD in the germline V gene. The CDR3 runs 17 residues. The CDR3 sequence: CATSDPMSQDGAVGYTF. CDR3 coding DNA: TGTGCCACCAGTGATCCTATGTCCCAGGATGGCGCCGTCGGCTACACCTTC.

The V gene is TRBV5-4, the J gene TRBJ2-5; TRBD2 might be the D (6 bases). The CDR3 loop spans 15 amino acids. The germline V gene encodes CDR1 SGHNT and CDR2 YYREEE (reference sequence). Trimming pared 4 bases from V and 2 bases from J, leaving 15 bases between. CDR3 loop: CASSVPGRKQETQYF. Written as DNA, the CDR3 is TGTGCCAGCAGCGTACCCGGGAGAAAGCAAGAGACCCAGTACTTC.

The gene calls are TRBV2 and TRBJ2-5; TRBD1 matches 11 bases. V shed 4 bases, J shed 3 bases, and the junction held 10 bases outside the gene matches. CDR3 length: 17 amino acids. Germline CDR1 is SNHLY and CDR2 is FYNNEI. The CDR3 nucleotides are TGTGCCAGCAGTGCCCCTTCGGACAGGGGGCTAGAAGAGACCCAGTACTTC. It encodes CASSAPSDRGLEETQYF.

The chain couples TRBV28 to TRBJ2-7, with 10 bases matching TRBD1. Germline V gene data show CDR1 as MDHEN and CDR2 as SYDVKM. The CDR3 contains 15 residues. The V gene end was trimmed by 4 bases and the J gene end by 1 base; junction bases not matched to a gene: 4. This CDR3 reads CASSSPGQGSYEQYF. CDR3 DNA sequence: TGTGCCAGCAGTTCGCCGGGACAGGGGTCCTACGAGCAGTACTTC.

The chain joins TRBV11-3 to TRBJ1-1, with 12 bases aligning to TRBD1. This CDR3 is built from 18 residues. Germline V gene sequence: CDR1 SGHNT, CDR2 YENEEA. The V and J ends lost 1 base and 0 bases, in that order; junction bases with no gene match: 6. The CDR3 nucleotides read TGTGCCAGCAGCTTAGGGGGACAGGGGGCTTATGTGAACACTGAAGCTTTCTTT. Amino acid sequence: CASSLGGQGAYVNTEAFF.

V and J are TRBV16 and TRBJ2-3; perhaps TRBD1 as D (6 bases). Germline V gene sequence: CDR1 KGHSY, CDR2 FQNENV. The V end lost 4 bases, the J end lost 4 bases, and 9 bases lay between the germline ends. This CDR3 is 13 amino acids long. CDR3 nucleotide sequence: TGTGCCAGCAGCCGCTCAGGGGCAGATACGCAGTATTTT. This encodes CASSRSGADTQYF.

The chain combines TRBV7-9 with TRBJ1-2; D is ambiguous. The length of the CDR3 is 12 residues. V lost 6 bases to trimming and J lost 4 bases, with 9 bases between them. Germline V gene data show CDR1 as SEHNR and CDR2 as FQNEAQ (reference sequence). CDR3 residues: CASSHESYGYTF. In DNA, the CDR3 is TGTGCCAGCAGTCATGAGTCCTATGGCTACACCTTC.

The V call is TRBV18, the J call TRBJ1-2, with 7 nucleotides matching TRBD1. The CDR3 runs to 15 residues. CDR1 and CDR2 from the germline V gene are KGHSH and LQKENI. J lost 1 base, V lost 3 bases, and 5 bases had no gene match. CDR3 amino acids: CASSPPGQFNYGYTF. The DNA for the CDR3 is TGTGCCAGCTCACCCCCGGGACAGTTTAACTATGGCTACACCTTC.

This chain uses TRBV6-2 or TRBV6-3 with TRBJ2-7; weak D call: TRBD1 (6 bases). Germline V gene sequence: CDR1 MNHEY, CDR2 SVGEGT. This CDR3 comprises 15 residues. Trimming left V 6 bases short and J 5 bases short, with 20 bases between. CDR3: CASSHMTRGAHEQYF. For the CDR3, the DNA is TGTGCCAGCAGCCACATGACCAGGGGCGCGCACGAGCAGTACTTC.

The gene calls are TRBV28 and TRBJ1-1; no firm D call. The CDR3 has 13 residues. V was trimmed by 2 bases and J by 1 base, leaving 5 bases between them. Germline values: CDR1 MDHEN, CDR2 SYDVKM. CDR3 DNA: TGTGCCAGCAGTTTAGCCAGGAACACTGAAGCTTTCTTT. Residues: CASSLARNTEAFF.

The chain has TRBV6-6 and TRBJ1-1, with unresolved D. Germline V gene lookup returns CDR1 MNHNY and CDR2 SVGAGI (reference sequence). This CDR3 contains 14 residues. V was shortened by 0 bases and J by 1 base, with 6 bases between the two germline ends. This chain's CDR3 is CASSYSEPNTEAFF. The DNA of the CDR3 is TGTGCCAGCAGTTACTCCGAGCCGAACACTGAAGCTTTCTTT.

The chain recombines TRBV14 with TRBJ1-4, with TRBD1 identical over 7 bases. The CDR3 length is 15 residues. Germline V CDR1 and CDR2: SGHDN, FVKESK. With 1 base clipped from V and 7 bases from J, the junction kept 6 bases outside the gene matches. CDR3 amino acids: CASSQGGTVVEKLFF. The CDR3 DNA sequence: TGTGCCAGCAGCCAAGGGGGGACAGTAGTTGAAAAACTGTTTTTT.

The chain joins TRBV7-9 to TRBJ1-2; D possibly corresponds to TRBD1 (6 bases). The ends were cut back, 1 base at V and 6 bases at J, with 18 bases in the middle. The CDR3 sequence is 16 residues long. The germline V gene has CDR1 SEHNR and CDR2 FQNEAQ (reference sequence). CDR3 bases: TGTGCCAGCAGCTTAGGGTCAGTCAGGGGAGAGGATGGCTACACCTTC. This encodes CASSLGSVRGEDGYTF.

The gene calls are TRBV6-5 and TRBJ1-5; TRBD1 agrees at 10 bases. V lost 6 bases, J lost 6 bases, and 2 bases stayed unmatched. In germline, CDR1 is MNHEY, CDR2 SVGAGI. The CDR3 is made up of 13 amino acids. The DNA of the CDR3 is TGTGCCAGCAGGGGACAGGGGAGTCAGCCCCAGCATTTT. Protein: CASRGQGSQPQHF.

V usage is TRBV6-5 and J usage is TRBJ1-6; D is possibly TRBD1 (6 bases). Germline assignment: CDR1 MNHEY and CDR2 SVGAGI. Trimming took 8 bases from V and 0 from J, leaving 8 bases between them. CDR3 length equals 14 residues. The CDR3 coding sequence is TGTGCCAGCGCGGACAGCTCCTATAATTCACCCCTCCACTTT. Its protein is CASADSSYNSPLHF.